This TCR beta chain was identified during a study of shared clonotypes between healthy human individuals (dated by TCRdb to 2020 to 2021). Looking at the study overall: The cohort comprised a couple of women and three men aged 18 to 49 years. To increase sequencing depth and limit assay-specific biases, different laboratories used diverse techniques to prepare libraries and sequence TCR repertoires. To estimate repertoire size and how much clonotype sharing occurs between individuals, the study deeply sequenced the blood TCR repertoires of roughly 5 healthy adults. For each donor, CD4 naive and CD4 memory were each run on three plates, CD8 naive on two plates, and CD8 memory on one plate. Leukapheresis yielded between about 0.85 and 9 billion PBMCs per donor. General conclusions and limits of the study: Pairwise subsampling indicated that sequencing depth was expected to affect the degree of clonotype sharing among donors. Sampling was restricted to blood, and TCR repertoires in tissues likely differ from the TCR repertoires found in blood. Incomplete sequencing was indicated by rarefaction of sorted-subset datasets, despite the large sequencing depth. About 5% of naive CD4, 3.5% of naive CD8, roughly 2.4% of memory CD4, and over 0.35% of memory CD8 clonotypes were shared across several donors. The small number of donors limited the genetic and exposure-history diversity represented. Estimated clonotype richness was generally larger for naive than for memory subsets. Clonotypes shared by all four sorted-subset donors showed higher generation probabilities than non-shared clonotypes.

Using the deep immunoSEQ assay, TCR CDR3 regions were amplified from genomic DNA by multiplex PCR. Extracted genomic DNA from each cell subset was distributed evenly across all wells of several immunoSEQ 96-well plates, and each plate was treated as a replicate. For sorted subsets, about 200 ng genomic DNA, equal to about 30,000 T cell genomes, was loaded into each replicate PCR. Purified libraries were measured with a Qubit 3.0 fluorometer, size-checked on a Bioanalyzer 2100, and measured again with the KAPA Library Quantification kit. A separate single-read 150-cycle Illumina NextSeq 550 flow cell was used to sequence each immunoSEQ 96-well plate. Concerning the study's data processing: The immunoSEQ output contained only junctional sequences without quality scores, so filtering could not match that applied to full-length reads. To assign V/J genes and CDR3, sequences were annotated using PyIR, a Python wrapper for IgBLAST v1.9, with IMGT germline references. Reads were removed for weak V/J assignments (E-value above 1e-6), missing CDR3, stop codons, out-of-frame junctions, or ambiguous translated residues. V3J clonotypes were defined by identical inferred V gene, J gene, and CDR3 amino acid sequence. Percentage overlap between repertoires was calculated by dividing the number of shared unique clonotypes by the size of the smaller repertoire. Repertoire richness was assessed with RTK rarefaction, the Chao1 estimator, and Recon v2.1 estimates of unobserved clonotypes. Generation probabilities for all TCRbeta clonotypes obtained by the gDNA method from a few donors were computed using OLGA. TCRdb took over this immuneACCESS table, retaining in-frame rearrangements with V and J assigned. Such tables are incomplete; in checked studies, under half of the missing clones stem from an unresolved V gene, and the remainder is unexplained. V and J calls and clone size are as listed in that table; D and trimming were resolved from the DNA. This sample holds over a million clones; more than 65% were observed only once. The ten largest make up over 1.3% of the sample.

Of note for this clone: This clone's antigen is unknown. It has no much larger one-base neighbor in the sample; base qualities were not kept.

The donors were healthy, HIV-negative adults with no recently reported acute infections or vaccinations. Every donor was a Caucasian adult living in Nashville, Tennessee, USA. CD4+ T cells were enriched through magnetic negative selection, after which naive cells were positively selected on CD45RA and the remaining negative fraction served as the memory subset. Blood was obtained by leukapheresis, after which PBMCs were separated by Ficoll-Histopaque density gradient centrifugation and cryopreserved in liquid nitrogen vapor phase. Analytical flow cytometry was used to check the purity and quantity of every magnetically sorted T cell population. Genomic DNA was isolated from each sorted fraction and quantified by UV absorbance on a Nanodrop 2000c. The CDR3 runs 15 residues from the cysteine to the phenylalanine. Of all the DNA, just the CDR3 is kept, 45 bases in frame from base 1. V is trimmed back by 6 bases and J by 8 bases, and the junction contains 8 bases that no gene match accounts for. CDR1 is given as MNHEY and CDR2 as SVGAGI, both from the germline V gene.

The sequence was obtained from a man aged 18 to 35 in good health. The chain is made from TRBV6-5 and TRBJ2-1, with 12 middle bases fitting TRBD2. Sequenced: memory CD4+ T cells sorted from blood. The intended sense of this specimen's cell subset or site label: CD45RA-negative fraction. The bases read TGTGCCAGCAGGTCTAGCGGGGGGGCCAACGATGAGCAGTTCTTC. This yields the protein CASRSSGGANDEQFF.